Listed below are T cell receptor beta chains from one sample, sequenced in a study of beta chain features in type 1 diabetes. Profiled with immunoSEQ multiplex PCR; TCRdb holds only in-frame clones, not every one. Of approximately 150,000 clones listed, 63% are singletons. Specimen: naive CD4+ T cells from blood. These receptors all stem from a man aged 30-40 years with type 1 diabetes. The CDR3 runs from the conserved cysteine through the conserved F or W. The order of the fields is D gene, J gene, V gene, clone size, CDR3 protein, CDR3 DNA. A D gene is named only where the DNA matches it firmly. Size is stated for part of the rows, as once, few or many counts, or as a class when the clone is expanded.

d_call: TRBD1
j_call: TRBJ1-1
v_call: TRBV30
clone_size: -
cdr3_aa: CAWSQGASFNTEAFF
cdr3_nt: TGTGCCTGGAGTCAGGGGGCCTCGTTTAACACTGAAGCTTTCTTT

d_call: -
j_call: TRBJ2-5
v_call: TRBV6-5
clone_size: -
cdr3_aa: CASSGPQETQYF
cdr3_nt: TGTGCCAGTTCTGGCCCCCAAGAGACCCAGTACTTC

d_call: -
j_call: TRBJ1-1
v_call: TRBV2
clone_size: -
cdr3_aa: CASSEARWDEAFF
cdr3_nt: TGTGCCAGCAGTGAAGCGCGGTGGGATGAAGCTTTCTTT

d_call: -
j_call: TRBJ2-1
v_call: TRBV15
clone_size: -
cdr3_aa: CATSRAGDNYNEQFF
cdr3_nt: TGTGCCACCAGCAGGGCCGGGGACAACTACAATGAGCAGTTCTTC

d_call: -
j_call: TRBJ2-1
v_call: TRBV7-9
clone_size: -
cdr3_aa: CASSLTSINEQFF
cdr3_nt: TGTGCCAGCAGCCTAACTAGTATCAATGAGCAGTTCTTC

d_call: TRBD1
j_call: TRBJ1-1
v_call: TRBV7-2
clone_size: -
cdr3_aa: CASSFTGDTEAFF
cdr3_nt: TGTGCCAGCAGCTTTACAGGGGACACTGAAGCTTTCTTT

d_call: -
j_call: TRBJ2-7
v_call: TRBV7-2
clone_size: -
cdr3_aa: CAQTKEKTIYEQYF
cdr3_nt: TGTGCCCAGACGAAGGAAAAGACTATCTACGAGCAGTACTTC

d_call: -
j_call: TRBJ2-5
v_call: TRBV7-2
clone_size: -
cdr3_aa: CASSSGLATQYF
cdr3_nt: TGTGCCAGCAGCTCAGGTCTTGCGACCCAGTACTTC

d_call: -
j_call: TRBJ2-2
v_call: TRBV7-9
clone_size: -
cdr3_aa: CASSQENTGELFF
cdr3_nt: TGTGCCAGCAGCCAAGAAAACACCGGGGAGCTGTTTTTT

d_call: -
j_call: TRBJ2-7
v_call: TRBV4-3
clone_size: -
cdr3_aa: CASSQKAGPFYEQYF
cdr3_nt: TGCGCCAGCAGCCAAAAAGCCGGGCCATTCTACGAGCAGTACTTC

d_call: -
j_call: TRBJ2-1
v_call: TRBV9
clone_size: -
cdr3_aa: CASSVDDEQFF
cdr3_nt: TGTGCCAGCAGCGTAGACGATGAGCAGTTCTTC

d_call: -
j_call: TRBJ2-2
v_call: TRBV29-1
clone_size: few
cdr3_aa: CSVSTDSGTGELFF
cdr3_nt: TGCAGCGTCTCCACGGACAGCGGCACCGGGGAGCTGTTTTTT

d_call: TRBD2
j_call: TRBJ2-3
v_call: TRBV4-3
clone_size: -
cdr3_aa: CASSQDLASGDTDTQYF
cdr3_nt: TGCGCCAGCAGCCAAGACCTGGCTAGCGGGGACACAGATACGCAGTATTTT

d_call: -
j_call: TRBJ2-3
v_call: TRBV11-2
clone_size: -
cdr3_aa: CASSFSTDTQYF
cdr3_nt: TGTGCCAGCAGCTTCAGCACAGATACGCAGTATTTT

d_call: -
j_call: TRBJ2-2
v_call: TRBV11-2
clone_size: -
cdr3_aa: CASSLTGGELFF
cdr3_nt: TGTGCCAGCAGCCTAACAGGCGGGGAGCTGTTTTTT

d_call: -
j_call: TRBJ2-7
v_call: TRBV7-2
clone_size: -
cdr3_aa: CASSLRGGRRDEQYF
cdr3_nt: TGTGCCAGCAGCTTACGCGGTGGGCGACGGGACGAGCAGTACTTC

d_call: TRBD1
j_call: TRBJ2-5
v_call: TRBV5-1
clone_size: few
cdr3_aa: CASSTGQGAFETQYF
cdr3_nt: TGCGCCAGCAGCACCGGACAGGGGGCTTTCGAGACCCAGTACTTC

d_call: -
j_call: TRBJ2-5
v_call: TRBV18
clone_size: few
cdr3_aa: CASSPGETQYF
cdr3_nt: TGTGCCAGCTCACCGGGCGAGACCCAGTACTTC

d_call: TRBD1
j_call: TRBJ2-1
v_call: TRBV7-2
clone_size: few
cdr3_aa: CASSPDRGPYNEQFF
cdr3_nt: TGTGCCAGCAGCCCCGACAGGGGGCCCTACAATGAGCAGTTCTTC

d_call: -
j_call: TRBJ2-5
v_call: TRBV4-3
clone_size: -
cdr3_aa: CASSQDLPGAGETQYF
cdr3_nt: TGCGCCAGCAGCCAAGATCTACCGGGGGCAGGAGAGACCCAGTACTTC

d_call: TRBD1
j_call: TRBJ2-1
v_call: TRBV25-1
clone_size: once
cdr3_aa: CASTQTGDSYNEQFF
cdr3_nt: TGTGCCAGCACCCAAACAGGGGATTCATACAATGAGCAGTTCTTC

d_call: -
j_call: TRBJ2-1
v_call: TRBV15
clone_size: -
cdr3_aa: CATSRDRGLYNEQFF
cdr3_nt: TGTGCCACCAGCAGAGATCGGGGCTTATACAATGAGCAGTTCTTC

d_call: TRBD1
j_call: TRBJ1-4
v_call: TRBV23-1
clone_size: -
cdr3_aa: CASSLSREGAGEKLFF
cdr3_nt: TGCGCCAGCAGTCTTTCACGTGAGGGGGCGGGTGAAAAACTGTTTTTT

d_call: -
j_call: TRBJ2-7
v_call: TRBV5-1
clone_size: -
cdr3_aa: CASSFVTGTSRTYEQYF
cdr3_nt: TGCGCCAGCAGCTTTGTGACCGGGACCTCCAGGACCTACGAGCAGTACTTC

d_call: -
j_call: TRBJ1-2
v_call: TRBV9
clone_size: -
cdr3_aa: CASSVGTGDGYTF
cdr3_nt: TGTGCCAGCAGCGTAGGGACGGGGGATGGCTACACCTTC

d_call: -
j_call: TRBJ2-4
v_call: TRBV19
clone_size: few
cdr3_aa: CATQGIAKNIQYF
cdr3_nt: TGTGCCACCCAGGGGATAGCCAAAAACATTCAGTACTTC

d_call: -
j_call: TRBJ2-2
v_call: TRBV7-8
clone_size: -
cdr3_aa: CASSLAVSNTGELFF
cdr3_nt: TGTGCCAGCAGCCTTGCCGTATCAAACACCGGGGAGCTGTTTTTT

d_call: -
j_call: TRBJ2-5
v_call: TRBV20-1
clone_size: few
cdr3_aa: CSAGPSETQYF
cdr3_nt: TGCAGTGCCGGCCCGTCCGAGACCCAGTACTTC

d_call: -
j_call: TRBJ2-7
v_call: TRBV7-2
clone_size: -
cdr3_aa: CASSLGLTGSEQYF
cdr3_nt: TGTGCCAGCAGCTTAGGACTCACAGGGTCCGAGCAGTACTTC

d_call: TRBD1
j_call: TRBJ2-5
v_call: TRBV29-1
clone_size: few
cdr3_aa: CSACPGQGSQETQYF
cdr3_nt: TGCAGCGCCTGCCCGGGACAGGGGAGCCAAGAGACCCAGTACTTC

d_call: TRBD1
j_call: TRBJ1-2
v_call: TRBV15
clone_size: -
cdr3_aa: CATRAGGWSGYTF
cdr3_nt: TGTGCCACCCGGGCAGGGGGCTGGAGTGGCTACACCTTC

d_call: TRBD2
j_call: TRBJ2-7
v_call: TRBV7-2
clone_size: once
cdr3_aa: CASSLETSGFFEQYF
cdr3_nt: TGTGCCAGCAGCTTAGAGACTAGCGGCTTCTTCGAGCAGTACTTC

d_call: TRBD1
j_call: TRBJ2-1
v_call: TRBV6-6
clone_size: -
cdr3_aa: CASSLGTGYNEQFF
cdr3_nt: TGTGCCAGCAGTTTAGGGACAGGTTACAATGAGCAGTTCTTC

d_call: -
j_call: TRBJ2-5
v_call: TRBV7-9
clone_size: -
cdr3_aa: CASSLAERAETQYF
cdr3_nt: TGTGCCAGCAGCTTAGCAGAGCGTGCCGAGACCCAGTACTTC

d_call: -
j_call: TRBJ1-2
v_call: TRBV29-1
clone_size: -
cdr3_aa: CSVSMRVNYGYTF
cdr3_nt: TGCAGCGTCAGTATGAGAGTGAACTATGGCTACACCTTC

d_call: -
j_call: TRBJ2-5
v_call: TRBV29-1
clone_size: few
cdr3_aa: CSAAMGGGRETQYF
cdr3_nt: TGCAGCGCCGCGATGGGAGGGGGACGGGAGACCCAGTACTTC

d_call: TRBD1
j_call: TRBJ2-3
v_call: TRBV30
clone_size: few
cdr3_aa: CAWSPGGPDTQYF
cdr3_nt: TGTGCCTGGAGTCCAGGGGGCCCAGATACGCAGTATTTT

d_call: TRBD1
j_call: TRBJ1-4
v_call: TRBV27
clone_size: -
cdr3_aa: CASSTGQNHEKLFF
cdr3_nt: TGTGCCAGCAGCACGGGACAGAATCATGAAAAACTGTTTTTT

d_call: TRBD1
j_call: TRBJ2-7
v_call: TRBV29-1
clone_size: few
cdr3_aa: CSVADRGGYEQYF
cdr3_nt: TGCAGCGTAGCGGACAGGGGGGGCTACGAGCAGTACTTC

d_call: TRBD2
j_call: TRBJ2-3
v_call: TRBV7-2
clone_size: -
cdr3_aa: CASSWTSGGTTDTQYF
cdr3_nt: TGTGCCAGCAGCTGGACTAGCGGGGGGACCACAGATACGCAGTATTTT

d_call: TRBD1
j_call: TRBJ2-7
v_call: TRBV28
clone_size: -
cdr3_aa: CASSLETGFYEQYF
cdr3_nt: TGTGCCAGCAGTCTGGAGACAGGGTTCTACGAGCAGTACTTC

d_call: -
j_call: TRBJ1-2
v_call: TRBV29-1
clone_size: -
cdr3_aa: CSVESGYTF
cdr3_nt: TGCAGCGTTGAAAGTGGCTACACCTTC

d_call: -
j_call: TRBJ2-1
v_call: TRBV6-5
clone_size: -
cdr3_aa: CASSYLGDGVNEQFF
cdr3_nt: TGTGCCAGCAGTTACTTGGGGGATGGGGTCAATGAGCAGTTCTTC

d_call: -
j_call: TRBJ1-1
v_call: TRBV18
clone_size: -
cdr3_aa: CASSPDKNTEAFF
cdr3_nt: TGTGCCAGCTCACCAGACAAGAACACTGAAGCTTTCTTT

d_call: -
j_call: TRBJ2-3
v_call: TRBV15
clone_size: once
cdr3_aa: CATSRGGLRSTDTQYF
cdr3_nt: TGTGCCACCAGCAGAGGAGGGCTGCGTAGCACAGATACGCAGTATTTT

d_call: TRBD1
j_call: TRBJ2-5
v_call: TRBV4-3
clone_size: few
cdr3_aa: CASSQGGGRETQYF
cdr3_nt: TGCGCCAGCAGCCAAGGAGGGGGCAGAGAGACCCAGTACTTC